A selection of T cell receptor beta chains follows, all from one sample in a study of shared clonotypes between healthy human individuals. Sequencing was performed with immunoSEQ multiplex PCR; in TCRdb, only in-frame clones are kept and a portion is missing. Among about 2 million clones, approximately 95% were seen once, and the ten largest hold about 1.1%. Sequenced: naive CD8+ T cells sorted from blood. These receptors were collected from a man aged 18 to 30 in good health. CDR3s include the opening cysteine and the closing phenylalanine or tryptophan. D genes are given only for firm matches. For some rows the clone size is stated as once, few or many, or as a class when expanded; others skip it.

cdr3_nt	cdr3_aa	v_call	j_call	d_call	clone_size
TGTGCCAGCAGCGTAGTAGCAGGGGAAGCTTTCTTT	CASSVVAGEAFF	TRBV7-6	TRBJ1-1	NA	NA
TGTGCCTGGAGTCCCCCCGGGGAATCCTACGAGCAGTACTTC	CAWSPPGESYEQYF	TRBV30	TRBJ2-7	NA	NA
TGTGCCAGCAGTTACCTTCAGGGCGGGGATGGCTACACCTTC	CASSYLQGGDGYTF	TRBV6-5	TRBJ1-2	NA	few
TGTGCCAGCTGTAGCGGGAGGGCCCCAGATACGCAGTATTTT	CASCSGRAPDTQYF	TRBV2	TRBJ2-3	TRBD2	NA
TGCGCCAGCAGCCAAGGCATAGGGGGCTCCGCTTTCTTT	CASSQGIGGSAFF	TRBV4-3	TRBJ1-1	TRBD1	NA
TGCGCCAGCAGCCAACAAACCTCCGGCTCACCCCTCCACTTT	CASSQQTSGSPLHF	TRBV4-1	TRBJ1-6	NA	NA
TGTGCCAGCAGTCCCCCCGGGGTAGGGGCCTATGGCTACACCTTC	CASSPPGVGAYGYTF	TRBV27	TRBJ1-2	NA	NA
TGCGCCAGCAGTGAGAAGAGGCGGGACGATGGCTACACCTTC	CASSEKRRDDGYTF	TRBV10-2	TRBJ1-2	NA	NA
TGTGCCAGCAGTTCCGGACAGGGGGCGCGAAACACTGAAGCTTTCTTT	CASSSGQGARNTEAFF	TRBV6-5	TRBJ1-1	TRBD1	NA
TGTGCCAGCAGCAAACCTGACATCCGGGACAGCTTAAACTTC	CASSKPDIRDSLNF	TRBV9	TRBJ2-7	TRBD1	NA
TGTGCCAGCAGTTCCGGGGCGGTTGGGGAGCAGTTCTTC	CASSSGAVGEQFF	TRBV28	TRBJ2-1	NA	once
TGCAGCGTTGTTATGGCAGGGCAAGGCTATGGCTACACCTTC	CSVVMAGQGYGYTF	TRBV29-1	TRBJ1-2	NA	NA
TGCAGCGTTGAAACCGGGTCCCGACTTCGGACCCAGTACTTC	CSVETGSRLRTQYF	TRBV29-1	TRBJ2-5	NA	NA
TGTGCCAGCAGCTCTGCGGGAGGGCCGTACAATGAGCAGTTCTTC	CASSSAGGPYNEQFF	TRBV7-9	TRBJ2-1	TRBD2	NA
TGTGCCAGCAGCTTGGCGGGAGGTTTCTACAATGAGCAGTTCTTC	CASSLAGGFYNEQFF	TRBV13	TRBJ2-1	TRBD2	NA
TGTGCCAGCAGCTTAGTTGAAGTTTGGGAGGCCGGGGAGCTGTTTTTT	CASSLVEVWEAGELFF	TRBV11-2	TRBJ2-2	NA	NA
TGTGCTAGTGGTTCTTGGCCCCTTTCCTACGAGCAGTACTTC	CASGSWPLSYEQYF	TRBV12-5	TRBJ2-7	NA	NA
TGTGCCATCAGTGGATGGGGGGCTAGGGGCTATGGCTACACCTTC	CAISGWGARGYGYTF	TRBV10-3	TRBJ1-2	NA	NA
TGTGCCAGCAGTGGAGCAACGTACGAGCAGTACTTC	CASSGATYEQYF	TRBV6-1	TRBJ2-7	NA	NA
TGTGCCAGCATAAGGGATTTTAATGAAAAACTGTTTTTT	CASIRDFNEKLFF	TRBV6-6	TRBJ1-4	NA	NA
TGTGCCAGCAGCGAGAGCTCCTACAATGAGCAGTTCTTC	CASSESSYNEQFF	TRBV14	TRBJ2-1	NA	NA
TGTGCCAGCAGTGAAGCGCAGGACTATGGCTACACCTTC	CASSEAQDYGYTF	TRBV2	TRBJ1-2	NA	NA
TGTGCCAGCAGCTCAGGGGGTTTCTACGAGCAGTACTTC	CASSSGGFYEQYF	TRBV5-4	TRBJ2-7	TRBD1	NA
TGTGCCAGCTCACCCCCGGGACTAGCGGGACCGGGGGCCCAGACCCAGTACTTC	CASSPPGLAGPGAQTQYF	TRBV18	TRBJ2-5	TRBD2	NA
TGTGCCAGCAGCTTATTCGGGACGGCGAACTATGGCTACACCTTC	CASSLFGTANYGYTF	TRBV7-8	TRBJ1-2	NA	NA
TGTGCCAGCAGCTTAGCTTTAGGAGGTGAACAAGAGACCCAGTACTTC	CASSLALGGEQETQYF	TRBV11-2	TRBJ2-5	NA	once
TGTGCCAGCAGTCACCCTTACCCCGACAGGGTAGTAGAGACCCAGTACTTC	CASSHPYPDRVVETQYF	TRBV28	TRBJ2-5	TRBD1	NA
TGCGCCAGCAGCCAACTGGGACAGGGACTTGGAAACACCATATATTTT	CASSQLGQGLGNTIYF	TRBV4-1	TRBJ1-3	TRBD1	NA
TGTGCCTGGAGGGGACTAGCGGGGCCTTCTATCACCGGGGAGCTGTTTTTT	CAWRGLAGPSITGELFF	TRBV30	TRBJ2-2	TRBD2	few
TGTGCCAGCAGCGAAGGCCCAGGGGATACGACCGAGCAGTACTTC	CASSEGPGDTTEQYF	TRBV14	TRBJ2-7	NA	NA
TGTGCCATCAGTTCCGGGACTAGCGGCTACGAGCAGTACTTC	CAISSGTSGYEQYF	TRBV10-3	TRBJ2-7	TRBD2	NA
TGTGCCAGCAGCCAAGAGAGAGGAGAGACAGACTACGAGCAGTACTTC	CASSQERGETDYEQYF	TRBV14	TRBJ2-7	NA	NA
TGTGCCAGCAGTTTACAGGATCCCAGGACGAGCAATCAGCCCCAGCATTTT	CASSLQDPRTSNQPQHF	TRBV27	TRBJ1-5	NA	NA
TGCGCCAGCAGTGAGTTGGGGGGAGGGAGCACTGAAGCTTTCTTT	CASSELGGGSTEAFF	TRBV10-2	TRBJ1-1	NA	NA
TGTGCCAGCAGTTCAGGGGGCAATGAGCAGTTCTTC	CASSSGGNEQFF	TRBV6-5	TRBJ2-1	TRBD1	NA
TGTGCCAGCAGCTTAGACCAGGGATACACAGATACGCAGTATTTT	CASSLDQGYTDTQYF	TRBV7-9	TRBJ2-3	NA	NA
TGTGCCAGCAGTGAAAGGAACGGTGGGGAGGGAGTCACCAACGAGCAGTACTTC	CASSERNGGEGVTNEQYF	TRBV6-1	TRBJ2-7	TRBD2	once
TGTGCCAGTAGTATGGTTGGGACAGCCTACAATGAGCAGTTCTTC	CASSMVGTAYNEQFF	TRBV19	TRBJ2-1	TRBD1	NA
TGTGCCAGTAGTGTCGACAGGGTAGAGCAGTACTTC	CASSVDRVEQYF	TRBV19	TRBJ2-7	TRBD1	NA
TGTGCCAGCAGTGAGGCCGGGAGTCCCACCTACGAGCAGTACTTC	CASSEAGSPTYEQYF	TRBV2	TRBJ2-7	NA	NA
TGTGCCAGCAGTAACCGAGGGGGTTGGAACACTGAAGCTTTCTTT	CASSNRGGWNTEAFF	TRBV27	TRBJ1-1	NA	NA
TGTGCCATCAGTGTTGCCTCTGGAAACACCATATATTTT	CAISVASGNTIYF	TRBV10-3	TRBJ1-3	NA	NA
TGCAGCGTCCCTTTTGGTAGCGGGGGGCCCTACAATGAGCAGTTCTTC	CSVPFGSGGPYNEQFF	TRBV29-1	TRBJ2-1	TRBD2	NA
TGTGCCATCAGTCGGGACGGCTCCTACGAGCAGTACTTC	CAISRDGSYEQYF	TRBV10-3	TRBJ2-7	NA	NA
TGTGCCAGCAGTGATTGGACAGGAGGAGCCTATGGCTACACCTTC	CASSDWTGGAYGYTF	TRBV6-1	TRBJ1-2	TRBD1	NA